In this sample, the clone carrying this TCR beta chain turned up many times. What it recognizes is unknown. This sample is part of a study of human T cells and chemical hapten exposure. Study conclusions and caveats: Alopecia affected the donors, so their immune response may differ from healthy people's.

The library attached unique molecular identifiers to individual cDNA molecules. TCRdb analysed the RACE reads with MiXCR anew, one entry per CDR3 protein. The table has about 300,000 distinct CDR3 sequences, approximately 5.8% seen once. The germline V and J ends were trimmed by 2 bases and 0 bases, with 15 bases remaining between them. Germline CDR1 reads SGHDN; CDR2 reads FVKESK. The CDR3 sequence is 17 residues long. The time point was: pre-sensitization, week 0. As for treatment: therapeutic diphenylcyclopropenone sensitization with weekly scalp DPC. The chain employs TRBV14 and TRBJ2-3; no reliable D call. This specimen consisted of whole blood, obtained in connection with sensitization to the hapten diphenylcyclopropenone (DPC). This TCR was sampled from a woman in her late teens or twenties with alopecia areata. Some clones in this sample may be carry-over from other donors' samples. The CDR3 coding sequence is TGTGCCAGCAGCCAACTCGCAGCAAGTTCTAGCACAGATACGCAGTATTTT. It codes for CASSQLAASSSTDTQYF. Variable domain in full (rest from reference TRBV14 and TRBJ2-3): EAGVTQFPSHSVIEKGQTVTLRCDPISGHDNLYWYRRVMGKEIKFLLHFVKESKQDESGMPNNRFLAERTGGTYSTLKVQPAELEDSGVYFCASSQLAASSSTDTQYFGPGTRLTVL.